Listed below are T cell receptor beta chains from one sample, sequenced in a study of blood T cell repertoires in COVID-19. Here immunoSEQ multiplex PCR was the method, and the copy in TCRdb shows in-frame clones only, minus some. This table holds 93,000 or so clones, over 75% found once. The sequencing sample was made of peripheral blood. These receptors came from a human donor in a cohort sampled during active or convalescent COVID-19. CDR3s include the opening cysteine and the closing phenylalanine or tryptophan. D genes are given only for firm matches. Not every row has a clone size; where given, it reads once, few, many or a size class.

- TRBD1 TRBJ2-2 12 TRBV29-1 CSVEDRAGELFF TGCAGCGTTGAGGACAGGGCCGGGGAGCTGTTTTTT
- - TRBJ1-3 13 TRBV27 CASKRHGGNTIYF TGTGCCAGCAAGAGACATGGGGGAAACACCATATATTTT
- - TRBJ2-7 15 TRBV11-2 CASSATGPGSYEQYF TGTGCCAGCAGCGCCACAGGGCCTGGCTCCTACGAGCAGTACTTC
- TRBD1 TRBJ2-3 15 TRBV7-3 CASSLMGTGADTQYF TGTGCCAGCAGCTTAATGGGGACAGGGGCAGATACGCAGTATTTT
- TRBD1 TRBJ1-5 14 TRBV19 CASSITGGNQPQHF TGTGCCAGTAGTATCACAGGGGGCAATCAGCCCCAGCATTTT
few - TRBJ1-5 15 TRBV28 CASSGAGGGGQPQHF TGTGCCAGCAGCGGAGCCGGGGGGGGAGGTCAGCCCCAGCATTTT
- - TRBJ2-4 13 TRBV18 CASSPWRGNIQYF TGTGCCAGCTCACCCTGGCGGGGAAACATTCAGTACTTC
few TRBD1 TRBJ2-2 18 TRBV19 CASSIMNPGTANTGELFF TGTGCCAGTAGTATAATGAACCCCGGGACAGCGAACACCGGGGAGCTGTTTTTT
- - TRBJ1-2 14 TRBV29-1 CSVGQVGLYYGYTF TGCAGCGTTGGTCAGGTTGGACTATATTATGGCTACACCTTC
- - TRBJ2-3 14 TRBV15 CATSRARGVYTQYF TGTGCCACCAGCAGGGCCCGCGGCGTCTATACGCAGTATTTT
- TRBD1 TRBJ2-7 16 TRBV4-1 CASSRYPGQGTYEQYF TGCGCCAGCAGCCGATACCCGGGACAGGGTACCTACGAGCAGTACTTC
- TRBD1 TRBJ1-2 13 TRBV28 CASSLFDRDGYTF TGTGCCAGCAGTTTATTCGACAGGGATGGCTACACCTTC
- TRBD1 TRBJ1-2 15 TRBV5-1 CASSLKGGVNYGYTF TGCGCCAGCAGCTTGAAAGGGGGCGTTAACTATGGCTACACCTTC
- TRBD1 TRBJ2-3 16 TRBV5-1 CASSQNRDRYTDTQYF TGCGCCAGCAGCCAGAACCGGGACAGATACACAGATACGCAGTATTTT
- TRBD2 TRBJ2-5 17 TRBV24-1 CATSDGASGGPQETQYF TGTGCCACCAGTGATGGAGCTAGCGGGGGTCCCCAAGAGACCCAGTACTTC
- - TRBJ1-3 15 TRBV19 CASQQQGSSGNTIYF TGTGCCAGTCAACAACAGGGTTCATCTGGAAACACCATATATTTT
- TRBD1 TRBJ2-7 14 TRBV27 CASSTETGFNEQYF TGTGCCAGCAGTACTGAGACAGGGTTCAACGAGCAGTACTTC
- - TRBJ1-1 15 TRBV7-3 CASSTQGPMNTEAFF TGTGCCAGCAGCACACAGGGCCCGATGAACACTGAAGCTTTCTTT
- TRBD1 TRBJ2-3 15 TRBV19 CASSPGTGDQDTQYF TGTGCCAGTAGCCCGGGGACAGGGGATCAGGATACGCAGTATTTT
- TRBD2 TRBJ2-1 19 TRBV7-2 CASSTGLAGGRSSYNEQFF TGTGCCAGCAGCACCGGACTAGCGGGGGGCCGGAGCTCCTACAATGAGCAGTTCTTC
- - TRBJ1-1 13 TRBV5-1 CASSLNSGTEAFF TGCGCCAGCAGCTTGAATTCAGGCACTGAAGCTTTCTTT
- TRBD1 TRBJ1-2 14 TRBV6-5 CASRGDRADHGYTF TGTGCCAGCAGGGGGGACAGGGCCGATCATGGCTACACCTTC
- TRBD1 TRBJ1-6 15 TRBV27 CASMVQGAGFSPLHF TGTGCCAGCATGGTACAGGGGGCCGGGTTTTCACCCCTCCACTTT
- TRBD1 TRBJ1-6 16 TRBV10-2 CASRDGQGYRSSPLHF TGCGCCAGCAGGGACGGACAGGGGTACCGAAGTTCACCCCTCCACTTT
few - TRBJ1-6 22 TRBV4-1 CASSQDFTGMGGVSSYNSPLHF TGCGCCAGCAGCCAAGATTTCACAGGGATGGGAGGGGTAAGCTCCTATAATTCACCCCTCCACTTT
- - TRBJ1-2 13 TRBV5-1 CASSLEGDYGYTF TGCGCCAGCAGCTTGGAGGGGGACTATGGCTACACCTTC
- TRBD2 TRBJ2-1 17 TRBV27 CASSSWGLAGGNNEQFF TGTGCCAGCAGCTCCTGGGGACTAGCGGGGGGAAACAATGAGCAGTTCTTC
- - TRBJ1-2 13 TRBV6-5 CASRLGLEWGYTF TGTGCCAGCAGATTGGGCCTCGAGTGGGGCTACACCTTC
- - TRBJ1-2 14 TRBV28 CASNKSGASSGYTF TGTGCCAGCAACAAATCGGGTGCATCGAGTGGCTACACCTTC
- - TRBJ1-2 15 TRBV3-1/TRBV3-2 CASSKEGTGSYGYTF TGTGCCAGCTCCAAGGAGGGTACAGGATCCTATGGCTACACCTTC
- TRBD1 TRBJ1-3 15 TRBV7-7 CASSTATGAGNTIYF TGTGCCAGCAGCACCGCGACAGGGGCTGGAAACACCATATATTTT
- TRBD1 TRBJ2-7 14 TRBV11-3 CASSLAGTAYEQYF TGTGCCAGCAGCTTAGCCGGGACAGCCTACGAGCAGTACTTC
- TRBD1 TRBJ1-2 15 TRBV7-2 CASSLEGRGRYGYTF TGTGCCAGCAGCTTAGAGGGCAGGGGGCGCTATGGCTACACCTTC
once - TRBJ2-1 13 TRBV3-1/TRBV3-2 CASSPLSDNEQFF TGTGCCAGCAGCCCCCTTTCGGACAATGAGCAGTTCTTC
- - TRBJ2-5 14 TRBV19 CASSIVPTQETQYF TGTGCCAGTAGTATAGTTCCAACTCAAGAGACCCAGTACTTC
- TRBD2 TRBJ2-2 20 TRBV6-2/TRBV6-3 CASSYSMVAGALSLTGELFF TGTGCCAGCAGTTACTCGATGGTAGCGGGGGCGCTCTCATTAACCGGGGAGCTGTTTTTT
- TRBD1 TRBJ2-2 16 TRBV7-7 CASSLRTGGNTGELFF TGTGCCAGCAGCTTAAGGACAGGGGGGAACACCGGGGAGCTGTTTTTT
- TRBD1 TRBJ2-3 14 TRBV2 CASSQGQGGDTQYF TGTGCCAGCAGTCAGGGACAGGGCGGAGATACGCAGTATTTT
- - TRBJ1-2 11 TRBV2 CASTVDYGYTF TGTGCCAGCACGGTTGACTATGGCTACACCTTC
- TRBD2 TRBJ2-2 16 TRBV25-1 CASSTGGGLNTGELFF TGTGCCAGCAGCACGGGGGGAGGGCTCAACACCGGGGAGCTGTTTTTT
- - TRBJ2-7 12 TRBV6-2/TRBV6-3 CASSYSRGEQYF TGTGCCAGCAGTTACTCCCGGGGCGAGCAGTACTTC
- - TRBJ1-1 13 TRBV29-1 CSVGRAEGTEAFF TGCAGCGTTGGGAGGGCGGAAGGCACTGAAGCTTTCTTT
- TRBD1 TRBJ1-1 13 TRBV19 CAITTGVGTEAFF TGTGCCATAACGACAGGGGTCGGCACTGAAGCTTTCTTT
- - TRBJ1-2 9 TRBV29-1 CSIRDTNTF TGCAGCATCCGGGACACGAACACCTTC
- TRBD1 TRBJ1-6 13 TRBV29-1 CSVAPGGNSPLHF TGCAGCGTTGCTCCAGGGGGGAATTCACCCCTCCACTTT
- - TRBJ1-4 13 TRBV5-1 CASRVEVDEKLFF TGCGCCAGCAGAGTGGAGGTGGATGAAAAACTGTTTTTT
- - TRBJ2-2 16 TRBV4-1 CASSQQTGTNTGELFF TGCGCCAGCAGTCAACAAACAGGGACAAACACCGGGGAGCTGTTTTTT
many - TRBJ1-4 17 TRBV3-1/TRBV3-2 CASSHTRLRGPNEKLFF TGTGCCAGCAGCCACACACGCCTCAGGGGACCGAATGAAAAACTGTTTTTT
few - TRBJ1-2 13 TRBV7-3 CASSLGNNYGYTF TGTGCCAGCAGCTTGGGCAATAACTATGGCTACACCTTC
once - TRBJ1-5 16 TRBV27 CASTHPGTGLGQPQHF TGTGCCAGCACCCATCCGGGAACAGGGCTGGGGCAGCCCCAGCATTTT
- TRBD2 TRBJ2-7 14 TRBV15 CATSRAGGSYEQYF TGTGCCACCAGCAGAGCGGGGGGATCCTACGAGCAGTACTTC